This TCR beta chain is drawn from a study of patients and donors after allogeneic stem cell transplantation. One entry per CDR3 protein results from TCRdb running MiXCR on the RT-PCR reads. The sample gives about 90,000 distinct CDR3 sequences, around 48% of which show up once; 50% to 75% is in the top ten. The CDR3 runs to 13 residues. V lost 1 base, J lost 7 bases, and 10 bases lay in between. Germline CDR1 is LGHNA and CDR2 is YSLEER. Input material: blood, either unsorted or a sorted T cell fraction (not recorded which). The chain is built from TRBV4-3 and TRBJ1-1; D is perhaps TRBD1 (5 bases). This TCR came from a human donor who was either an allogeneic HSCT recipient or a stem cell or donor lymphocyte infusion donor (not recorded which). It is not recorded whose cells these are; they may come from a transplant donor. The CDR3 DNA is TGCGCCAGCAGCCAAGGATGGGACGTTGAAGCTTTCTTT. Translated, it gives CASSQGWDVEAFF.